These 27 T cell receptor beta chains were all obtained from the same sample, sequenced in a study of T cell repertoires in cytomegalovirus infection. TCRdb re-called the reads with MiXCR, one entry per CDR3 protein. There are more than 500,000 distinct CDR3 sequences in the sample; about 15% occur only once, and roughly 25% lies in the top ten. Material: CD8+ T cells from PBMCs. All receptors derive from a human donor in good health (CMV status not recorded). Some clones in this sample may be carry-over from other donors' samples.

Many counts were recorded for this clonotype. This chain joins TRBV7-2 and TRBJ2-5; D gene ambiguous. The CDR3 is made up of 14 amino acids. Trimming took 1 base from V and 1 from J, leaving 7 bases between them. In germline, CDR1 is SGHTA, CDR2 FQGNSA. The CDR3 nucleotides read TGTGCCAGCAGCTTAGAGTGGGGCCAAGAGACCCAGTACTTC. Translated: CASSLEWGQETQYF. The full variable domain, rest sourced from reference TRBV7-2 and TRBJ2-5, is GAGVSQSPSNKVTEKGKDVELRCDPISGHTALYWYRQSLGQGLEFLIYFQGNSAPDKSGLPSDRFSAERTGGSVSTLTIQRTQQEDSAVYLCASSLEWGQETQYFGPGTRLLVL.

This clonotype came up once. The junction does not match germline at one end; this may be a read error. The chain recombines TRBV12-3 or TRBV12-4 with TRBJ1-1; D is undetermined. There are 16 residues in the CDR3. Here the CDR3 reads CASSFPDIPTNTESFF. The CDR3 nucleotides read TGTGCCAGCAGTTTCCCCGACATTCCTACGAACACTGAATCTTTCTTT.

This rearrangement joins TRBV6-5 to TRBJ1-2; 10 nucleotides align to TRBD1. V was pared by 2 bases and J by 5 bases, with 5 bases of the junction left unmatched. The CDR3 covers 15 residues. Germline CDR1 reads MNHEY; CDR2 reads SVGAGI. CDR3: CASSYQTGGGYGYTF. DNA for the CDR3: TGTGCCAGCAGTTACCAGACAGGGGGCGGGTATGGCTACACCTTC.

This rearrangement joins TRBV13 to TRBJ2-5; no clear D gene. Germline V gives CDR1 PRHDT, CDR2 FYEKMQ (reference sequence). This CDR3 is built from 14 residues. With 3 bases removed from V and 5 bases from J, the gap between germline ends came to 13 bases. The CDR3 region is CASSFWDSAETQYF. CDR3 DNA: TGTGCCAGCAGCTTCTGGGATTCAGCGGAGACCCAGTACTTC.

This sequence joins TRBV30 and TRBJ2-7; D may be TRBD1 (6 bases). Trimming shortened V by 5 bases and J by 4 bases, and 9 bases separated the two germline ends. Germline values: CDR1 GTSNPN, CDR2 SVGIG (reference sequence). The CDR3 sequence is 11 residues long. This CDR3 is CAWVGGYEQYF. Here the CDR3 DNA reads TGTGCCTGGGTAGGGGGTTACGAGCAGTACTTC.

This clonotype was detected a few times. This chain connects TRBV4-1 to TRBJ1-2; D ambiguous. The CDR3 runs to 15 residues. Germline assignment: CDR1 MGHRA and CDR2 YSYEKL. V dropped 3 bases and J dropped 0 bases, with 11 bases sitting between them. Here the CDR3 DNA reads TGCGCCAGCAGCCAGATTCAAACCCCTAACTATGGCTACACCTTC. It yields the protein CASSQIQTPNYGYTF.

A few counts support this clonotype. The gene calls are TRBV28 and TRBJ2-7; the D gene is possibly TRBD2 (6 bases). Trimming stripped 3 bases from V and 2 bases from J, with 11 bases between. Germline V lookup: CDR1 MDHEN, CDR2 SYDVKM. The CDR3 totals 14 residues. The CDR3 DNA is TGTGCCAGCAGTTTTAGCGGATCGACCTACGAGCAGTACTTC. Amino acid sequence: CASSFSGSTYEQYF.

The rearrangement links TRBV10-3 to TRBJ1-2; 7 bases align to TRBD1. V lost 2 bases to trimming and J lost 0 bases; unmatched junction nucleotides: 3. Per germline, CDR1 ENHRY and CDR2 SYGVKD. This CDR3 comprises 15 residues. The CDR3 is CAISETTGTNYGYTF. CDR3 in DNA: TGTGCCATCAGTGAGACGACAGGGACTAACTATGGCTACACCTTC.

The CDR3 DNA reads as TGTGCCAGCAGTGATGGCAGAAATCAGCCCCAGCATTTT. Encoded protein: CASSDGRNQPQHF. V gene TRBV2 combines with J gene TRBJ1-5; D gene uncertain. The CDR3 loop spans 13 amino acids. The germline gives CDR1 SNHLY, CDR2 FYNNEI. V gave up 3 bases and J gave up 4 bases, with 7 bases separating them.

As for this clonotype: This may be a read error: a much more frequent sequence differs by one nucleotide. The chain recombines TRBV7-4 with TRBJ1-1; D might be TRBD1 (6 bases). CDR1 is SGHVT, CDR2 SQSDAQ, per germline. The CDR3 extends over 16 amino acids. V lost 5 bases and J lost 5, with 21 bases in between. CDR3 nucleotide sequence: TGTGCCAGCAGCATAGTATCGCAGGGGCCGGGAACTGAAGCTTTCTTT. Protein product: CASSIVSQGPGTEAFF.

The chain combines TRBV20-1 with TRBJ1-2; TRBD1 matches at 7 bases. Trimming at V came to 5 bases and at J to 1 base, leaving 16 bases not matched to a gene. CDR1 and CDR2 from the germline V gene are DFQATT and SNEGSKA (reference sequence). CDR3 length: 17 amino acids. CDR3 sequence (DNA): TGCAGTGCTCATCCCGCCGGGACAGCCACCTTTAACTATGGCTACACCTTC. Amino acid sequence: CSAHPAGTATFNYGYTF.

The genes are TRBV29-1 and TRBJ2-6; D could derive from TRBD1 or TRBD2 (5 bases each). Trimming removed 6 bases from V and 4 bases from J, with 16 bases in between. This CDR3 comprises 15 residues. The V gene's germline CDR1 is SQVTM and CDR2 ANQGSEA. CDR3 sequence reads: CSVGVQTLGANVLTF. CDR3 coding DNA: TGCAGCGTGGGGGTTCAAACGTTGGGGGCCAACGTCCTGACTTTC.

This clonotype was counted at least ten times. The CDR3 DNA reads as TGCGCCAGCAGCCAGGGGCCAAGGGCCTACGAGCAGTACTTC. Its protein is CASSQGPRAYEQYF. This chain connects TRBV4-1 to TRBJ2-7, with D possibly matching TRBD1 (5 bases). Trimming took 3 bases from V and 2 from J, leaving 11 bases between them. The CDR3 is 14 amino acids. Per germline, CDR1 MGHRA and CDR2 YSYEKL.

This clonotype has only a few counts. J is TRBJ1-2 and V is TRBV15, with 8 bases fitting TRBD1. The CDR3 runs 15 residues. Germline values: CDR1 LNHNV, CDR2 YYDKDF (reference sequence). The V segment lost 0 bases and the J segment 6 bases; nucleotides outside the gene matches: 6. The CDR3 DNA is TGTGCCACCAGCAGAGACCCTGGACAGGGACATGGCTACACCTTC. This translates into CATSRDPGQGHGYTF.

This clonotype was detected many times. The chain employs TRBV28 and TRBJ1-6; D is perhaps TRBD1 (6 bases). Germline V gene lookup returns CDR1 MDHEN and CDR2 SYDVKM. The CDR3 is made up of 17 amino acids. V was trimmed by 5 bases and J by 0 bases, leaving 14 bases between them. The CDR3 reads CASSPLRGSSYNSPLHF. The CDR3 region has the DNA TGTGCCAGCAGTCCGCTAAGGGGGAGCTCCTATAATTCACCCCTCCACTTT.

This clonotype was seen only a few times. The chain carries TRBV5-1 and TRBJ2-7; 7 nucleotides agree with TRBD1. V shed 4 bases, J shed 2 bases, and the junction held 6 bases outside the gene matches. Germline-derived CDR1 and CDR2 are SGHRS and YFSETQ. This CDR3 spans 14 amino acids. The CDR3 DNA reads TGCGCCAGCAGCATATCGACAGGGACCTACGAGCAGTACTTC. Translating it yields CASSISTGTYEQYF.

This clonotype appeared many times. A read error may account for a junction end that differs from germline. The chain joins TRBV11-2 to TRBJ2-1; 7 bases fit TRBD2. CDR1 is SGHAT and CDR2 is FQNNGV in the germline V gene. The CDR3 runs to 17 residues. The DNA of the CDR3 is TGTGCCAGCAGTTTAGGGTATAGCGGGTCCTCCTACAATGAGCAGTTCTTC. As protein: CASSLGYSGSSYNEQFF.

This clonotype appeared many times. V and J are TRBV4-1 and TRBJ2-1; D is unclear. Trimming stripped 0 bases from V and 0 bases from J, with 9 bases between. Germline V CDR1 and CDR2: MGHRA, YSYEKL. The CDR3 has 16 residues. The chain's CDR3 is CASSQDIAVSYNEQFF. In DNA form, the CDR3 reads TGCGCCAGCAGCCAAGATATCGCCGTCTCCTACAATGAGCAGTTCTTC.

In its sample, this clonotype was seen many times. The chain has TRBV7-2 and TRBJ1-3, with D perhaps matching TRBD1 (6 bases). CDR1 is SGHTA and CDR2 is FQGNSA in the germline V gene. The V gene lost 7 bases and the J gene lost 4 bases, with 20 bases spanning the gap. The CDR3 runs to 16 residues. The CDR3 nucleotides are TGTGCCAGCACTCTGGACAGAGTCTCCTTCGGAAACACCATATATTTT. It encodes CASTLDRVSFGNTIYF.

Turning to this clonotype: The CDR3 carries no conserved terminal phenylalanine or tryptophan, so it likely arises from a read error. CDR3 sequence: CASRSDRGRETQYL. The CDR3 DNA reads as TGCGCCAGCAGGTCAGACAGGGGACGGGAGACCCAGTACTTA. The chain is built from TRBV10-2 and TRBJ2-5; 8 nucleotides align to TRBD1. Germline CDR1 reads WSHSY; CDR2 reads SAAADI. The trim removed 6 bases at V and 5 bases at J, leaving 8 bases unmatched. This CDR3 has 14 amino acids.

This clonotype was seen a handful of times. V and J are TRBV28 and TRBJ1-1; D is ambiguous. In germline, CDR1 is MDHEN, CDR2 SYDVKM. This CDR3 has 14 residues. Deletions cut 3 bases from V and 5 bases from J, with 13 bases between. The CDR3 region is CASSFIVEDTEAFF. The DNA of the CDR3 is TGTGCCAGCAGTTTTATAGTAGAGGATACTGAAGCTTTCTTT.

This clonotype was observed many times. The CDR3 DNA reads as TGTGCCACCTGGGACGGATACAATGAGCAGTTCTTC. Its translation: CATWDGYNEQFF. The chain is built from TRBV2 and TRBJ2-1; D may correspond to TRBD1 or TRBD2 (5 bases each). Trimming shortened V by 10 bases and J by 4 bases, and 11 bases separated the two germline ends. The CDR3 has 12 residues. The germline CDR1 and CDR2 sequences are SNHLY and FYNNEI.

V gene TRBV15 combines with J gene TRBJ2-7; D remains unclear. The CDR3 is 11 residues long. Germline-derived CDR1 and CDR2 are LNHNV and YYDKDF (reference sequence). Trimming removed 1 base from V and 5 bases from J, with 3 bases in between. CDR3 in amino acids: CATSRANEQYF. The CDR3 nucleotides are TGTGCCACCAGCAGAGCAAACGAGCAGTACTTC.

The DNA for the CDR3 is TGTGCCAGCAGTTCCAAAGGACAGGGCGATGGCTACACCTTC. Its protein product is CASSSKGQGDGYTF. The V call is TRBV27, the J call TRBJ1-2, with 8 nucleotides matching TRBD1. After removal of 4 bases from V and 6 bases from J, the junction contained 7 bases not matched to a gene. This CDR3 comprises 14 residues. Looked up from germline, CDR1 is MNHEY and CDR2 is SMNVEV (reference sequence).

The rearrangement links TRBV20-1 to TRBJ2-6; D may be TRBD2 (5 bases). The ends were cut back, 5 bases at V and 0 bases at J, with 8 bases in the middle. This CDR3 has 14 residues. Germline V lookup: CDR1 DFQATT, CDR2 SNEGSKA (reference sequence). As DNA, the CDR3 is TGCAGTGCTCGGACTCGCTCTGGGGCCAACGTCCTGACTTTC. This gives the protein CSARTRSGANVLTF.

The gene calls are TRBV5-5 and TRBJ1-1, with D unresolved. There are 17 residues in the CDR3. The V gene lost 4 bases and the J gene lost 0 bases, with 19 bases spanning the gap. Germline assignment: CDR1 SGHKS and CDR2 YYEKEE (reference sequence). The CDR3 DNA is TGTGCCAGCAGCAGCGGGGTCCGTCGAACCATGAACACTGAAGCTTTCTTT. This gives the protein CASSSGVRRTMNTEAFF.

J is TRBJ2-7 and V is TRBV3-1; 12 positions agree with TRBD2. V shed 5 bases and J 2 bases; nucleotides not matched to a gene: 16. CDR3 length equals 19 residues. Germline CDR1 and CDR2: LGHDT and YNNKEL (reference sequence). The CDR3 region has the DNA TGTGCCAGCAGCGGAAGAGGGAGACTAGCGGGAGTTCGGACCTACGAGCAGTACTTC. Translating it yields CASSGRGRLAGVRTYEQYF.